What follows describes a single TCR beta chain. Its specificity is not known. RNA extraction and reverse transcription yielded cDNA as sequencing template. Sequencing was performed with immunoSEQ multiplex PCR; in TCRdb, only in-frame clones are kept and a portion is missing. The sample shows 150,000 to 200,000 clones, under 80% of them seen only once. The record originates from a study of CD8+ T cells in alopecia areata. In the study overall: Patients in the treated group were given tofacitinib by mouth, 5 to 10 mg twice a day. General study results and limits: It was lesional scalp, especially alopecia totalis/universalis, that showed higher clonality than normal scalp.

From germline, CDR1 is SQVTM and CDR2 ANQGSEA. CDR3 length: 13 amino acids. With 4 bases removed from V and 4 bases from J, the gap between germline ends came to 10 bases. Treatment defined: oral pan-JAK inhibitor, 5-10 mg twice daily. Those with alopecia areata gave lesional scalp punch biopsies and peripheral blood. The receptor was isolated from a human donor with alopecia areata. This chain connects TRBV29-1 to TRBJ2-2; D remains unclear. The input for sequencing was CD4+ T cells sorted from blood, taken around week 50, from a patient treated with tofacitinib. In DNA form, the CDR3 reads TGCAGCGTTGGTACCACTCGCACCGGGGAGCTGTTTTTT. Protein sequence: CSVGTTRTGELFF.